A selection of T cell receptor beta chains follows, all from one sample in a study of Ad26.COV2.S vaccination and SARS-CoV-2 variants. Repertoires were generated with immunoSEQ multiplex PCR, while TCRdb's copy carries only in-frame clones and drops some. The table has 200,000 to 250,000 clones, roughly 88% seen once; the top ten hold about 11%. Source: peripheral blood, taken in a trial of Ad26.COV2.S vaccine versus placebo. These TCRs come from a person aged 18-65 years who received the Ad26.COV2.S COVID-19 vaccine or a placebo. The CDR3 runs from the conserved cysteine through the conserved F or W. D genes are given only for firm matches. Not all rows give a size; the values are once, few, many and, for expanded clones, a class.

clone size,V gene,CDR3 length,D gene,J gene,CDR3 protein,CDR3 DNA
-,TRBV5-4,15,TRBD1,TRBJ2-5,CASSFDRGLSETQYF,TGTGCCAGCAGCTTCGACAGGGGTCTTTCAGAGACCCAGTACTTC
-,TRBV10-2,13,TRBD2,TRBJ2-7,CASSPGLAGEQYF,TGCGCCAGCAGCCCCGGACTAGCGGGGGAGCAGTACTTC
-,TRBV30,16,TRBD2,TRBJ2-3,CAWSPFTSGRADTQYF,TGTGCCTGGAGTCCCTTCACTAGCGGGAGGGCAGATACGCAGTATTTT
-,TRBV20-1,11,-,TRBJ2-7,CSARAVYEQYF,TGCAGTGCTAGAGCGGTATACGAGCAGTACTTC
-,TRBV7-2,14,TRBD1,TRBJ1-2,CASSPGTGGYGYTF,TGTGCCAGCAGCCCCGGGACAGGGGGTTATGGCTACACCTTC
once,TRBV12-3/TRBV12-4,13,-,TRBJ2-7,CASSVGTPLEQYF,TGTGCCAGCAGTGTCGGGACCCCTCTCGAGCAGTACTTC
-,TRBV28,15,TRBD1,TRBJ2-7,CASRHPGQGAYEQYF,TGTGCCAGCAGACACCCGGGACAGGGGGCCTACGAGCAGTACTTC
-,TRBV11-3,13,-,TRBJ2-1,CASSLDQVDEQFF,TGTGCCAGCAGCTTAGATCAGGTCGATGAGCAGTTCTTC
-,TRBV19,14,-,TRBJ2-3,CASSIILSTDTQYF,TGTGCCAGTAGTATAATTTTGAGCACAGATACGCAGTATTTT
-,TRBV18,17,-,TRBJ1-4,CASSPATAYATNEKLFF,TGTGCCAGCTCACCAGCAACGGCCTACGCAACTAATGAAAAACTGTTTTTT
once,TRBV10-3,13,TRBD1,TRBJ2-3,CAIGDRGGDTQYF,TGTGCCATCGGGGACAGGGGAGGAGATACGCAGTATTTT
-,TRBV19,14,-,TRBJ2-2,CASSTGVGTGELFF,TGTGCCAGTAGTACAGGGGTGGGGACCGGGGAGCTGTTTTTT
-,TRBV18,16,TRBD2,TRBJ2-3,CASSPPVFTSGGTQYF,TGTGCCAGCTCACCACCTGTTTTTACTAGCGGGGGTACGCAGTATTTT
-,TRBV5-1,18,TRBD1,TRBJ2-2,CASSLWYQTGGNIEELFF,TGCGCCAGCAGCTTGTGGTACCAAACAGGGGGCAATATCGAGGAGCTGTTTTTT
-,TRBV12-3/TRBV12-4,13,-,TRBJ1-5,CASLQGITQPQHF,TGTGCCAGCCTACAGGGTATAACGCAGCCCCAGCATTTT
-,TRBV5-6,16,-,TRBJ1-1,CASSPFRAGGYTEAFF,TGTGCCAGCAGTCCCTTTAGGGCCGGGGGTTACACTGAAGCTTTCTTT
-,TRBV9,18,TRBD2,TRBJ2-1,CASSVRVGLAGSYNEQFF,TGTGCCAGCAGCGTAAGGGTCGGGCTAGCGGGCTCCTACAATGAGCAGTTCTTC
-,TRBV24-1,13,-,TRBJ2-3,CATSDYVSDTQYF,TGTGCCACCAGTGATTATGTCTCGGATACGCAGTATTTT
-,TRBV7-2,15,TRBD1,TRBJ2-7,CASSLAGGTGSEQYF,TGTGCCAGCAGCTTAGCGGGTGGGACAGGGAGCGAGCAGTACTTC
once,TRBV28,13,-,TRBJ2-7,CASKIGIDYEQYF,TGTGCCAGCAAGATAGGGATTGACTACGAGCAGTACTTC
-,TRBV10-1,15,TRBD2,TRBJ2-2,CASSNPSGRTGELFF,TGCGCCAGCAGTAATCCTAGCGGGAGAACCGGGGAGCTGTTTTTT
few,TRBV5-1,15,TRBD2,TRBJ2-5,CASSLEGGTGQTQYF,TGCGCCAGCAGCTTGGAGGGAGGGACCGGCCAGACCCAGTACTTC
-,TRBV5-4,14,TRBD1,TRBJ2-3,CASSPQGGTDTQYF,TGTGCCAGCAGCCCCCAGGGGGGCACAGATACGCAGTATTTT
-,TRBV5-8,16,TRBD2,TRBJ2-3,CASSPELTGRTDTQYF,TGTGCCAGCAGCCCCGAACTGACCGGGAGGACGGATACGCAGTATTTT
-,TRBV30,14,-,TRBJ1-4,CAWSVGHGNEKLFF,TGTGCCTGGAGTGTAGGTCATGGCAATGAAAAACTGTTTTTT
-,TRBV27,14,-,TRBJ2-1,CASRAGMKGNEQFF,TGTGCCAGCAGGGCAGGTATGAAGGGCAATGAGCAGTTCTTC
-,TRBV3-1/TRBV3-2,14,TRBD1,TRBJ1-2,CASSLQGQGGGYTF,TGTGCCAGCAGCCTACAGGGACAGGGCGGTGGCTACACCTTC
many,TRBV25-1,12,-,TRBJ2-3,CASSVITDTQYF,TGTGCCAGCAGTGTAATCACAGATACGCAGTATTTT
-,TRBV2,15,-,TRBJ2-7,CASSEGGEPFYEQYF,TGTGCCAGCAGTGAAGGGGGGGAACCCTTCTACGAGCAGTACTTC
-,TRBV28,15,-,TRBJ1-5,CASYQPVGGNQPQHF,TGTGCCAGCTATCAACCGGTGGGGGGCAATCAGCCCCAGCATTTT
-,TRBV3-1/TRBV3-2,18,TRBD1,TRBJ1-6,CASSQGIFGTAFNSPLHF,TGTGCCAGCAGCCAAGGGATTTTTGGGACAGCATTTAATTCACCCCTCCACTTT
-,TRBV5-1,14,TRBD1,TRBJ2-7,CASSLGTGAYEQYF,TGCGCCAGCAGCTTGGGAACAGGGGCCTACGAGCAGTACTTC